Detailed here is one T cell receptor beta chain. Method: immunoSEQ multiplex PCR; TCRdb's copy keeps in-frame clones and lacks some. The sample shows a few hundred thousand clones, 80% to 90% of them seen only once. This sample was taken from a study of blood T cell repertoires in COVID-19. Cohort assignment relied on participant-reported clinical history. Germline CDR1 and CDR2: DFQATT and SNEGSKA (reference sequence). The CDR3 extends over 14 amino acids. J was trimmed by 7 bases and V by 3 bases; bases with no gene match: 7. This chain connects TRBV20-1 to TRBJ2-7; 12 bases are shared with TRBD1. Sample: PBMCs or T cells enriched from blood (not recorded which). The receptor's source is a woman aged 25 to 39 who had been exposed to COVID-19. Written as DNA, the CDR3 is TGCAGTGCTAGTAAGGGACAGGGGGCTGGGGAGCAGTACTTC. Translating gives CSASKGQGAGEQYF.